This section outlines one TCR beta chain sequence together with its context. No antigen is known for it. No much larger clone is present one base from it, and per-base qualities are unavailable. The CDR3 goes from the cysteine to the phenylalanine over 16 residues. The kept DNA is CDR3 alone, 48 bases in frame from the first base. According to the germline V gene (reference sequence), CDR1 reads SEHNR and CDR2 reads FQNEAQ. Relative to germline, V is missing 5 bases and J is missing 6 bases, with 11 bases of the junction outside any gene match. Donors were healthy HIV-negative adults with no recently reported acute infections or vaccinations. All donors were Caucasian adults living in Nashville, Tennessee, USA. CD4+ T cells were enriched by magnetic negative selection; naive cells were then positively selected on CD45RA, and the negative fraction formed the memory subset. After blood collection by leukapheresis, PBMCs were isolated using Ficoll-Histopaque density gradient centrifugation and then cryopreserved in the vapor phase of liquid nitrogen. Purity and quantity of every magnetically sorted T cell population were checked by analytical flow cytometry. Genomic DNA was isolated from each sorted fraction and quantified by UV absorbance on a Nanodrop 2000c.

TCR CDR3 regions were amplified from genomic DNA by multiplex PCR using the deep immunoSEQ assay. Genomic DNA extracted from each cell subset was distributed evenly over all wells of several immunoSEQ 96-well plates, and each plate served as one replicate. For sorted subsets, roughly 0.2 ug genomic DNA, equal to 30,000 or so T cell genomes, was loaded into each replicate PCR. Purified libraries were measured with a Qubit 3.0 fluorometer, size-checked on a Bioanalyzer 2100, and measured again with the KAPA Library Quantification kit. Each immunoSEQ 96-well plate was sequenced on its own single-read 150-cycle Illumina NextSeq 550 flow cell. As for how the authors treated the data: Because the immunoSEQ output held only junctional sequences and lacked quality scores, the filtering could not match the filtering applied to full-length reads. To assign V/J genes and CDR3, sequences were annotated against IMGT germline references using PyIR, a Python wrapper for IgBLAST v1.9. Reads with weak V/J assignments (E-value above 1e-6), missing CDR3, stop codons, out-of-frame junctions, or ambiguous translated residues were removed. V3J clonotypes were defined by identical inferred V gene, J gene, and CDR3 amino acid sequence. Percentage overlap between repertoires was calculated by dividing the number of shared unique clonotypes by the size of the smaller repertoire. RTK rarefaction, the Chao1 estimator, and Recon v2.1 estimates of unobserved clonotypes were used to assess repertoire richness. Generation probabilities were computed with OLGA for all TCRbeta clonotypes obtained by the gDNA method from several donors. As stored in TCRdb, this immuneACCESS dataset retains in-frame rearrangements with V and J assigned. A fraction of the clones does not appear; measured against another copy, unresolved V genes explain less than half of the discrepancy, and the remainder lacks a known reason. That table furnishes V, J and clone size, whereas the DNA furnished D and trimming. The sample records over a million clones, more than 95% of which are singletons. The ten largest clones take up approximately 1.1% of the sample.

This sample was included in a study of shared clonotypes between healthy human individuals (dated by TCRdb to 2018 to 2021). Describing the broader study: The cohort included a few men and a couple of women between 18 and 49 years of age. Per donor, three plates each were used for CD4 naive and CD4 memory, two for CD8 naive, and one for CD8 memory. To estimate repertoire size and how much clonotypes are shared between individuals, the study performed deep sequencing of blood TCR repertoires from roughly five healthy adults. To increase sequencing depth and limit assay-specific biases, TCR repertoire library preparation and sequencing were carried out by different laboratories using diverse techniques. Each donor's leukapheresis produced roughly between roughly 0.9 and 8.9 billion PBMCs. Overall study outcomes, separate from this receptor: Naive subsets generally had larger estimated clonotype richness than memory subsets did. Because the study included a small number of donors, the genetic and exposure-history diversity represented was limited. Pairwise subsampling indicated that sequencing depth was expected to affect the degree of clonotype sharing among donors. Even with the large sequencing depth, rarefaction of the sorted-subset datasets indicated that sequencing was incomplete. Sampling was limited to blood, and TCR repertoires in tissue likely differ from TCR repertoires in blood. Compared with non-shared clonotypes, the clonotypes found in all four sorted-subset donors had higher generation probabilities. Sharing across a few donors was observed for approximately 4.6% of naive CD4, around 3.5% of naive CD8, 2.3% of memory CD4, and roughly 0.43% of memory CD8 clonotypes.

The sequence joins TRBV7-9 to TRBJ1-4, with 8 bases matching TRBD1. The sequenced material came from naive CD4+ T cells sorted from blood. The cell subset or site label, read with the paper, signifies: CD45RA+ positively selected. The TCR comes from a man aged 25-40 years in good health. The CDR3 reads CASSHLPGQGDEKLFF. The DNA sequence is as follows: TGTGCCAGCAGCCACCTACCTGGACAGGGTGATGAAAAACTGTTTTTT.